Below, 5 T cell receptor beta chains from the same sample are listed, as sequenced in a study of response to subunit inactivated influenza vaccine. TCRdb reanalysed the RT-PCR reads using MiXCR and keeps one entry per CDR3 protein. The sample lists roughly 700,000 distinct CDR3 sequences; roughly 14% were seen once. Sequences were derived from PBMCs from blood, sampled approximately 15 days before vaccination. These receptors came from a man in his fifties or sixties who received an inactivated influenza vaccine.

This clonotype has more than one count but fewer than ten. The CDR3 protein is CSAKVEGLQTQYF. CDR3 nucleotides: TGCAGTGCTAAGGTGGAGGGGCTTCAGACCCAGTACTTC. V and J are TRBV20-1 and TRBJ2-5; possible D gene TRBD2, 6 bases. The CDR3 runs 13 residues. The V end was cut by 4 bases, the J end by 6 bases, with 15 bases between. CDR1 and CDR2 (germline): DFQATT, SNEGSKA (reference sequence).

The rearrangement links TRBV6-1 to TRBJ2-3; 7 bases fit TRBD1. Germline V CDR1 and CDR2: MNHNS, SASEGT. This CDR3 has 15 residues. V was pared by 8 bases and J by 2 bases, with 10 bases of the junction left unmatched. CDR3 sequence (DNA): TGTGCCAGCTCGATCGACAGGGCCTCCACAGATACGCAGTATTTT. This translates into CASSIDRASTDTQYF.

The chain recombines TRBV20-1 with TRBJ2-2, with D possibly being TRBD2 (7 bases). The germline V gene has CDR1 DFQATT and CDR2 SNEGSKA (reference sequence). The length of the CDR3 is 15 residues. V was shortened by 2 bases and J by 5 bases, with 15 bases between the two germline ends. The CDR3 region is CSARPGGPITGELFF. CDR3 in DNA: TGCAGTGCTAGACCGGGGGGCCCAATAACCGGGGAGCTGTTTTTT.

The V gene is TRBV12-3 or TRBV12-4, the J gene TRBJ1-2; 8 bases are shared with TRBD1. CDR3 length: 16 residues. With V trimmed by 5 bases and J by 4 bases, 12 bases remained unmatched. CDR3 residues: CASSLRRTGKSYGYTF. The CDR3 DNA is TGTGCCAGCAGTCTCAGAAGGACAGGGAAATCCTATGGCTACACCTTC.

This clonotype has ten or more counts. The chain recombines TRBV12-3 or TRBV12-4 with TRBJ2-7; D ambiguous. CDR3 size: 12 residues. The germline V and J ends were trimmed by 5 bases and 6 bases, with 11 bases remaining between them. The DNA of the CDR3 is TGTGCCAGCAGTCTCCCCAAGGGCGAGCAGTACTTC. This gives the protein CASSLPKGEQYF.